A selection of T cell receptor beta chains follows, all from one sample in a study of tumor-infiltrating lymphocytes in primary liver carcinoma. One entry per CDR3 protein, called by TCRdb with MiXCR from the multiplex PCR reads. The profile covers about 310,000 distinct CDR3 sequences, with 50% to 75% appearing a single time and approximately 15% taken by the ten largest. What was sequenced was peripheral blood. The source is a woman between 25 and 40 years old with primary liver carcinoma and hepatitis B virus infection. The CDR3 runs from the conserved cysteine through the conserved F or W. Fields, in order: clone size, V gene, CDR3 length, D gene, J gene, CDR3 DNA, CDR3 protein. A D gene is named only where the DNA matches it firmly. Clone size is stated in some rows and not others, as once, few, many or a class when expanded.

clone size: NA
V gene: TRBV7-9
CDR3 length: 14
D gene: NA
J gene: TRBJ2-1
CDR3 DNA: TGTGCCATCTTGAGAAGGTCGGGCTACAACGAGCAGTTCTTC
CDR3 protein: CAILRRSGYNEQFF

clone size: NA
V gene: TRBV6-1
CDR3 length: 14
D gene: NA
J gene: TRBJ2-2
CDR3 DNA: TGTGCTAGCAGTGAAGTTTTTAACACCAGGGAGCTGTTTTTT
CDR3 protein: CASSEVFNTRELFF

clone size: NA
V gene: TRBV11-3
CDR3 length: 12
D gene: NA
J gene: TRBJ2-7
CDR3 DNA: TGTGCCAGCAGTCGGGGTCCGGCAGAGCAGTCCTTC
CDR3 protein: CASSRGPAEQSF

clone size: NA
V gene: TRBV5-6
CDR3 length: 16
D gene: NA
J gene: TRBJ2-3
CDR3 DNA: TGTGCCAGCAGCCAGACTATCGGGCATCTAGGAGATACGCAGTATTTT
CDR3 protein: CASSQTIGHLGDTQYF

clone size: NA
V gene: TRBV7-9
CDR3 length: 14
D gene: NA
J gene: TRBJ2-7
CDR3 DNA: TGTGCCAGCAGCTTAGCGAGGGGGGGCTACGAGCAGTACTTC
CDR3 protein: CASSLARGGYEQYF

clone size: NA
V gene: TRBV11-2
CDR3 length: 15
D gene: NA
J gene: TRBJ1-2
CDR3 DNA: TGTGCCAGCAACTTAGAGGCGACGGGGGCGGATGGCTACACCTTC
CDR3 protein: CASNLEATGADGYTF

clone size: NA
V gene: TRBV11-2
CDR3 length: 15
D gene: TRBD1
J gene: TRBJ2-7
CDR3 DNA: TGTGCCAGCAGCTTAGGGACAGGGGGGACCTACGATCAGTACTTC
CDR3 protein: CASSLGTGGTYDQYF

clone size: NA
V gene: TRBV14
CDR3 length: 15
D gene: NA
J gene: TRBJ1-1
CDR3 DNA: TGTGTCAGCAGCCAAGATCTTAGGCCGCCGAGTGAAGCTTTCTTT
CDR3 protein: CVSSQDLRPPSEAFF

clone size: NA
V gene: TRBV11-1
CDR3 length: 15
D gene: TRBD1
J gene: TRBJ2-5
CDR3 DNA: TGTTCCAGCAGCTCATCGGGACAGGGGGGAGTGACCCAGTACTTC
CDR3 protein: CSSSSSGQGGVTQYF

clone size: NA
V gene: TRBV11-2
CDR3 length: 15
D gene: TRBD1
J gene: TRBJ1-2
CDR3 DNA: TGTGTCAGCAGCCTAAGACAGGGGGTCGATCGGGGCTACACCTTC
CDR3 protein: CVSSLRQGVDRGYTF

clone size: NA
V gene: TRBV7-8
CDR3 length: 16
D gene: TRBD2
J gene: TRBJ2-5
CDR3 DNA: TGTGCCAGCAGCCACGGACTAGGGGTCCCCCAAGAGACCCAGTACTTC
CDR3 protein: CASSHGLGVPQETQYF

clone size: NA
V gene: TRBV2
CDR3 length: 15
D gene: TRBD1
J gene: TRBJ1-5
CDR3 DNA: TGTGCCAGCGGTGAAGAGGGGACAGCCAATCAGCCCCAGCATTTT
CDR3 protein: CASGEEGTANQPQHF

clone size: many
V gene: TRBV6-6
CDR3 length: 16
D gene: NA
J gene: TRBJ2-1
CDR3 DNA: TGTGCCAGCAGTTACTCGGGACGCGGACCGGAGGGTGAGCAGTTCTTC
CDR3 protein: CASSYSGRGPEGEQFF

clone size: NA
V gene: TRBV7-8
CDR3 length: 19
D gene: TRBD1
J gene: TRBJ2-7
CDR3 DNA: TGTGCCAGCAGCAAACCGACTAGGGCCTCGATCAGGGGGCCCTACGAGCAGTACTTC
CDR3 protein: CASSKPTRASIRGPYEQYF

clone size: many
V gene: TRBV6-1
CDR3 length: 13
D gene: NA
J gene: TRBJ1-5
CDR3 DNA: TGTGCCAGCAGATACGAGGGCGATCGACCCCAGCATTTT
CDR3 protein: CASRYEGDRPQHF

clone size: few
V gene: TRBV5-6
CDR3 length: 14
D gene: TRBD1
J gene: TRBJ2-7
CDR3 DNA: TGTGCCAGCAGCTTCGGGACAGGAGCCTACGAGCAGTACTTC
CDR3 protein: CASSFGTGAYEQYF

clone size: NA
V gene: TRBV6-5
CDR3 length: 14
D gene: NA
J gene: TRBJ2-7
CDR3 DNA: TGTGCCAGCAGTTTTGACAGGTTCGACGGGGAGCAGTACTTC
CDR3 protein: CASSFDRFDGEQYF

clone size: NA
V gene: TRBV12-3/TRBV12-4
CDR3 length: 15
D gene: NA
J gene: TRBJ1-5
CDR3 DNA: TGTGCCAGCAGTTTATTGATAGGGGTCAATCAGCCCCAGCATTTT
CDR3 protein: CASSLLIGVNQPQHF

clone size: NA
V gene: TRBV5-6
CDR3 length: 15
D gene: TRBD2
J gene: TRBJ2-1
CDR3 DNA: TGTGCCAGCAGCTTGAATAGCGGGGGGTACAATGAGCAGTTCTTC
CDR3 protein: CASSLNSGGYNEQFF

clone size: NA
V gene: TRBV25-1
CDR3 length: 15
D gene: NA
J gene: TRBJ2-2
CDR3 DNA: TGTGCCAGCAGTGAATTCCGGGAGAACACCGGGGAGCTGTTTTTT
CDR3 protein: CASSEFRENTGELFF

clone size: few
V gene: TRBV6-2/TRBV6-3
CDR3 length: 12
D gene: NA
J gene: TRBJ2-3
CDR3 DNA: TGTGCCAGCAGTCCGGTCACAGATACGCAGTATTTT
CDR3 protein: CASSPVTDTQYF

clone size: many
V gene: TRBV11-3
CDR3 length: 15
D gene: NA
J gene: TRBJ2-1
CDR3 DNA: TGTGCCAGCAGCTCTGAGGAGAACTCCTACAATGAGCAGTTCTTC
CDR3 protein: CASSSEENSYNEQFF

clone size: few
V gene: TRBV11-2
CDR3 length: 16
D gene: TRBD1
J gene: TRBJ2-3
CDR3 DNA: TGTCCCGGCAGCCGGACGCGACAGGGAAGGGGAGATACGCAGTATTTT
CDR3 protein: CPGSRTRQGRGDTQYF

clone size: NA
V gene: TRBV28
CDR3 length: 16
D gene: NA
J gene: TRBJ1-5
CDR3 DNA: TGTGCCAGCAGAAGTGGAGGGGGACTTAGCAATCAGCCCCAGCATTTT
CDR3 protein: CASRSGGGLSNQPQHF

clone size: NA
V gene: TRBV7-9
CDR3 length: 16
D gene: TRBD1
J gene: TRBJ2-2
CDR3 DNA: TGTGCCAGCAGCTTAGCGGGGACAGGTTACACCGGGGAGCTGTTTTTT
CDR3 protein: CASSLAGTGYTGELFF

clone size: NA
V gene: TRBV5-4
CDR3 length: 15
D gene: NA
J gene: TRBJ1-1
CDR3 DNA: TGTGCCAGCAGTACTGACGGCTACATGAACACTGAAGCTTTCTTT
CDR3 protein: CASSTDGYMNTEAFF